A single T cell receptor beta chain is shown here with its context. What it binds is unknown. This sample was taken from a study of shared clonotypes between healthy human individuals. V was shortened by 3 bases and J by 8 bases, with 13 bases between the two germline ends. CDR1 is MNHEY and CDR2 is SMNVEV in the germline V gene (reference sequence). The CDR3 is 14 amino acids. Sequencing used immunoSEQ multiplex PCR; TCRdb keeps in-frame clones, though not all of them. The sample holds hundreds of thousands of clones, less than 80% seen once. The study's findings and limits: In the sorted subsets, rarefaction showed sequencing was incomplete despite large depth.

The origin of this receptor is a woman in her 30s in good health. This chain links TRBV27 with TRBJ1-4, with TRBD1 as a possible D gene (5 bases). Sequencing input: memory CD4+ T cells sorted from blood. Subset in this sample: CD45RA-negative fraction. The CDR3 region has the DNA TGTGCCAGCAGTTTGCGGGGGGGTAGGGAAAAACTGTTTTTT. Encoded protein: CASSLRGGREKLFF.